The 2 T cell receptor beta chains below all came from one sample that was sequenced in a study of shared clonotypes between healthy human individuals. Sequenced by immunoSEQ multiplex PCR; TCRdb stores in-frame clones only, minus some. The data contain roughly 2.5 million clones, just over 90% of them singletons. Sample: naive CD4+ T cells sorted from blood. Subset denoted: CD45RA+ positively selected. The receptors were sampled from a man aged 18 to 35 in good health.

The chain links TRBV5-1 to TRBJ1-4; 7 nucleotides align to TRBD1. Germline loops: CDR1 SGHRS, CDR2 YFSETQ. The CDR3 spans 16 residues. After removal of 4 bases from V and 4 bases from J, the junction contained 10 bases not matched to a gene. In DNA form, the CDR3 reads TGCGCCAGCAGCGCCGCGGGACAGCTCTTTAATGAAAAACTGTTTTTT. Protein: CASSAAGQLFNEKLFF.

V is TRBV6-6 and J is TRBJ1-5; the match to TRBD1 covers 8 bases. The CDR3 has 12 amino acids. After removal of 7 bases from V and 5 bases from J, the junction contained 1 base not matched to a gene. Germline CDR1 MNHNY, CDR2 SVGAGI (reference sequence). The CDR3 is CASNRGDQPQHF. The CDR3 region has the DNA TGTGCCAGCAACAGGGGGGATCAGCCCCAGCATTTT.